Below are 19 T cell receptor beta chains sequenced from a single sample in a study of T cell responses to AZD1222 COVID-19 vaccine. Sequencing was performed with immunoSEQ multiplex PCR; in TCRdb, only in-frame clones are kept and a portion is missing. Altogether about 110,000 clones are present, roughly 90% being singletons, with the ten largest covering under 9.5%. The specimen was peripheral blood, collected 28 days after the second AZD1222 dose. These receptors were obtained from an adult who received the AZD1222 COVID-19 vaccine.

The rearrangement links TRBV5-4 to TRBJ2-5, with 10 bases fitting TRBD1. V lost 4 bases, J lost 2 bases, and 8 bases stayed unmatched. CDR1 and CDR2 (germline): SGHNT, YYREEE (reference sequence). The CDR3 runs 16 residues. CDR3 nucleotides: TGTGCCAGCAGCCTAGATCCGGGACAGGGGCAAGAGACCCAGTACTTC. This gives the protein CASSLDPGQGQETQYF. Supplemented by reference TRBV5-4 and TRBJ2-5, the full variable domain reads ETGVTQSPTHLIKTRGQQVTLRCSSQSGHNTVSWYQQALGQGPQFIFQYYREEENGRGNFPPRFSGLQFPNYSSELNVNALELDDSALYLCASSLDPGQGQETQYFGPGTRLLVL.

The chain links TRBV30 to TRBJ2-1, with TRBD1 matching over 9 bases. The CDR3 has 13 residues. Germline-derived CDR1 and CDR2 are GTSNPN and SVGIG (reference sequence). The V gene end was trimmed by 6 bases and the J gene end by 7 bases; junction bases not matched to a gene: 7. The chain's CDR3 is CACPGTGRNEQFF. In DNA form, the CDR3 reads TGTGCCTGTCCCGGGACAGGGAGGAATGAGCAGTTCTTC.

The V call is TRBV6-2 or TRBV6-3, the J call TRBJ2-7; D is ambiguous. CDR1 MNHEY and CDR2 SVGEGT come from the germline V gene. The CDR3 is 12 residues long. Trimming removed 8 bases from V and 2 bases from J, with 10 bases in between. The CDR3 reads CASRLVPYEQYF. The CDR3 bases are TGTGCCAGCCGTTTAGTCCCCTACGAGCAGTACTTC.

This sequence joins TRBV5-1 and TRBJ1-2; 12 nucleotides agree with TRBD1. Unmatched junction bases numbered 7, after V lost 0 bases and J lost 7 bases. The CDR3 length is 16 residues. Germline CDR1 reads SGHRS; CDR2 reads YFSETQ. The CDR3 loop is CASSLAGQGAQGGYTF. CDR3 DNA: TGCGCCAGCAGCTTGGCGGGACAGGGGGCGCAGGGTGGCTACACCTTC.

CDR3 protein: CSANSYEKLFF. The CDR3 nucleotides are TGCAGTGCCAATAGCTATGAAAAACTGTTTTTT. The chain employs TRBV20-1 and TRBJ1-4; D not resolved. The CDR3 spans 11 residues. With 6 bases removed from V and 6 bases from J, the gap between germline ends came to 8 bases. The germline CDR1 and CDR2 sequences are DFQATT and SNEGSKA (reference sequence).

J is TRBJ1-6 and V is TRBV5-1; D possibly corresponds to TRBD1 (5 bases). This CDR3 comprises 14 residues. The V gene lost 0 bases and the J gene lost 9 bases, with 10 bases spanning the gap. Germline CDR1 SGHRS, CDR2 YFSETQ. Here the CDR3 DNA reads TGCGCCAGCAGCTTGGCGGGGCTGGGTTCACCCCTCCACTTT. Its translation: CASSLAGLGSPLHF.

This clone has just a few counts. In nucleotides, the CDR3 is TGTGCCAGCAGTGAAGGGGACAGGGTCTACGAGCAGTACTTC. Translating gives CASSEGDRVYEQYF. The J gene is TRBJ2-7, the V gene TRBV6-1; 9 bases fit TRBD1. Germline trimming cut 1 base from V and 3 bases from J; bases unmatched to any gene: 1. The CDR3 contains 14 residues. The germline V gene encodes CDR1 MNHNS and CDR2 SASEGT.

This rearrangement joins TRBV4-1 to TRBJ2-1, with 9 bases that match TRBD2. After removal of 3 bases from V and 6 bases from J, the junction contained 12 bases not matched to a gene. This CDR3 spans 17 amino acids. Germline lookup yields CDR1 MGHRA and CDR2 YSYEKL. Here the CDR3 DNA reads TGCGCCAGCAGCCACTATATAGCGGGAGATCCTACCAATGAGCAGTTCTTC. Amino acids: CASSHYIAGDPTNEQFF.

CDR3 sequence reads: CASSASSSGEQFF. The CDR3 DNA reads TGTGCCAGCAGCGCCTCTTCATCGGGTGAGCAGTTCTTC. This sequence joins TRBV9 and TRBJ2-1; D ambiguous. In germline, CDR1 is SGDLS, CDR2 YYNGEE. This CDR3 region has 13 residues. Trimming took off 3 bases at V and 9 bases at J, with 13 bases between the two ends.

The chain joins TRBV13 to TRBJ2-5, with TRBD2 identical over 7 bases. CDR1 PRHDT and CDR2 FYEKMQ come from the germline V gene (reference sequence). The CDR3 consists of 13 residues. With V trimmed by 6 bases and J by 5 bases, 6 bases remained unmatched. The CDR3 loop reads CASSSGGWETQYF. The CDR3 DNA follows: TGTGCCAGCAGTTCCGGGGGGTGGGAGACCCAGTACTTC.

The chain combines TRBV11-2 with TRBJ2-7; 8 nucleotides line up with TRBD1. CDR3 length: 15 amino acids. J lost 4 bases, V lost 2 bases, and 7 bases had no gene match. The germline gives CDR1 SGHAT, CDR2 FQNNGV. The DNA of the CDR3 is TGTGCCAGCAGCTTATCCGGGACAGGTTCTTACGAGCAGTACTTC. Translated, it gives CASSLSGTGSYEQYF.

This chain uses TRBV3-1 (or the pseudogene TRBV3-2) with TRBJ2-1; unclear D gene. The CDR3 spans 14 residues. Deletions cut 1 base from V and 8 bases from J, with 12 bases between. CDR1 is LGHDT and CDR2 is YNNKEL in the germline V gene (reference sequence). The CDR3 nucleotides read TGTGCCAGCAGCCAAGGTACAATTGGGTATGAGCAGTTCTTC. This sequence encodes CASSQGTIGYEQFF.

The J gene is TRBJ2-4, the V gene TRBV5-1, with 9 bases lining up with TRBD2. The CDR3 contains 19 residues. V lost 0 bases and J lost 0; bases outside the gene matches: 10. Looked up from germline, CDR1 is SGHRS and CDR2 is YFSETQ. The CDR3 loop is CASSLGASGTATAKNIQYF. The CDR3 region has the DNA TGCGCCAGCAGCTTGGGCGCTAGCGGGACCGCTACAGCCAAAAACATTCAGTACTTC.

The chain carries TRBV5-4 and TRBJ2-3; D is undetermined. CDR3 size: 13 residues. CDR1 is SGHNT, CDR2 YYREEE, per germline (reference sequence). The ends were cut back, 4 bases at V and 0 bases at J, with 6 bases in the middle. The CDR3 loop reads CASSLTSTDTQYF. The CDR3 DNA reads as TGTGCCAGCAGCCTGACTAGCACAGATACGCAGTATTTT.

The gene calls are TRBV18 and TRBJ1-3, with 10 bases lining up with TRBD1. Germline trimming cut 3 bases from V and 3 bases from J; bases unmatched to any gene: 11. CDR3 length: 18 residues. CDR1 is KGHSH and CDR2 is LQKENI in the germline V gene. The CDR3 DNA follows: TGTGCCAGCTCACCTCCCCGGACAGGGGGTTTCGTTGGAAACACCATATATTTT. Translated, it gives CASSPPRTGGFVGNTIYF. Based on the CDR3 plus reference TRBV18 and TRBJ1-3, the full variable domain is NAGVMQNPRHLVRRRGQEARLRCSPMKGHSHVYWYRQLPEEGLKFMVYLQKENIIDESGMPKERFSAEFPKEGPSILRIQQVVRGDSAAYFCASSPPRTGGFVGNTIYFGEGSWLTVV.

This chain connects TRBV10-3 to TRBJ1-6, with D unclear. V dropped 3 bases and J dropped 7 bases, with 10 bases sitting between them. The CDR3 length is 14 residues. Per germline, CDR1 ENHRY and CDR2 SYGVKD. CDR3 loop: CAISDVSPNSPLHF. DNA for the CDR3: TGTGCCATCAGTGACGTCAGCCCAAATTCACCCCTCCACTTT.

The chain combines TRBV21-1 with TRBJ1-4. TRBV21-1 is flagged as a pseudogene. The CDR3 is made up of 15 amino acids. The CDR3 loop is CASSKVPHGGEKLFF. DNA for the CDR3: TGTGCCAGCAGCAAAGTCCCCCACGGAGGTGAAAAACTGTTTTTT.

The chain links TRBV6-2 or TRBV6-3 to TRBJ2-5; 8 bases are shared with TRBD2. Trimming took 0 bases from V and 5 from J; bases not matched to a gene: 23. The CDR3 has 21 amino acids. Germline assignment: CDR1 MNHEY and CDR2 SVGEGT. CDR3 bases: TGTGCCAGCAGTTACTCGGCCCTCGGGGGGCTAGCGGGTTTGAGTCGGGAGACCCAGTACTTC. Protein: CASSYSALGGLAGLSRETQYF.

The CDR3 loop reads CAWRGGQGKLSGYTF. CDR3 DNA: TGTGCCTGGAGGGGGGGACAGGGGAAGCTCTCTGGCTACACCTTC. This rearrangement joins TRBV30 to TRBJ1-2; 10 positions match TRBD1. J gave up 7 bases and V 3 bases, and 11 bases lay outside the gene matches. Germline V gene data show CDR1 as GTSNPN and CDR2 as SVGIG (reference sequence). CDR3 size: 15 residues. The whole variable domain, remainder taken from reference TRBV30 and TRBJ1-2, is SQTIHQWPATLVQPVGSPLSLECTVEGTSNPNLYWYRQAAGRGLQLLFYSVGIGQISSEVPQNLSASRPQDRQFILSSKKLLLSDSGFYLCAWRGGQGKLSGYTFGSGTRLTVV.